Reported below is one TCR beta chain. The antigen remains unidentified. Sequencing was limited to surgery cases with top T cell transcript signatures in brain tissue. This specimen comes from a study of brain T cells in children with intractable seizures. Study outcomes and limitations: HCMV serostatus was not known, and viral specificity came from CDR3 similarity only.

TCRdb's table, derived via immunoSEQ multiplex PCR, lists solely in-frame clones and lacks some. The data show about 64,000 clones, 95% to 96% seen once. V lost 0 bases, J lost 2 bases, and 8 bases lay in between. The germline V gene has CDR1 SGHTA and CDR2 FQGNSA. The CDR3 length is 14 residues. Sequenced material: peripheral blood, taken at surgery. V gene TRBV7-2 combines with J gene TRBJ2-7, with no clear D. This clonotype was obtained from a boy under two years old with focal cortical dysplasia and intractable seizures. DNA for the CDR3: TGTGCCAGCAGCTTAGCCGCTACCGCCTACGAGCAGTACTTC. Its protein is CASSLAATAYEQYF.